This T cell receptor (beta chain) is drawn from a study of CD8+ T cells in alopecia areata. General study results and limits: Sequencing of scalp tissue also captures the resident alphabeta T cells of normal skin. The study found TCR sharing across patients less clear than in mice, possibly for HLA reasons.

Remarks on this clone: As yet, its antigen is unknown.

Extracted RNA was reverse transcribed into cDNA, the sequencing template. Here immunoSEQ multiplex PCR was the method, and the copy in TCRdb shows in-frame clones only, minus some. This table has about 110,000 clones, roughly 64% appearing once. This CDR3 has 17 amino acids. From germline, CDR1 is SGHTA and CDR2 FQGNSA. V was clipped by 1 base and J by 1 base, with 17 bases between them. Sample: CD8+ T cells sorted from blood. The sequence was collected from a human donor in good health. The chain joins TRBV7-2 to TRBJ2-7, with D possibly being TRBD2 (5 bases). CDR3 sequence: CASSLVGSTGWSYEQYF. The DNA for the CDR3 is TGTGCCAGCAGCTTAGTAGGATCTACGGGGTGGTCCTACGAGCAGTACTTC.